One sample yielded the 7 T cell receptor beta chains listed below, sequenced in a study of cytomegalovirus exposure and HLA in healthy donors. The PCR was carried out with 60 Vbeta primers and 13 Jbeta primers. The table came from immunoSEQ multiplex PCR; TCRdb's copy has only in-frame clones and leaves some out. The repertoire consists of 100,000 or so clones, with approximately 89% occurring once and the leading ten covering about 3.9%. Sequenced sample: PBMCs. These TCRs come from a man aged 25 to 40 in good health and CMV-seronegative.

A note on this clone: Germline and junction disagree at one end, which may indicate a read error. The chain carries TRBV4-3 and TRBJ2-7, with 7 bases matching TRBD2. The CDR3 is made up of 13 amino acids. CDR1 and CDR2 from the germline V gene are LGHNA and YSLEER. CDR3 coding DNA: TGCGCCAGCAGCCAAGACTTCAGCGGGACCCTGCACTTC. The encoded protein is CASSQDFSGTLHF.

The genes are TRBV11-3 and TRBJ2-7, with TRBD2 matching 7 bases. The CDR3 runs to 11 residues. CDR1 and CDR2 (germline): SGHNT, YENEEA. The V and J ends lost 5 bases and 7 bases, in that order; junction bases with no gene match: 2. The CDR3 nucleotides are TGTGCCAGCAGCAACGGGGGGGAGCAGTACTTC. It yields the protein CASSNGGEQYF.

The CDR3 region is CASSLDRANTGELFF. CDR3 nucleotides: TGTGCCAGCAGTTTAGACAGGGCGAACACCGGGGAGCTGTTTTTT. The chain carries TRBV28 and TRBJ2-2; 7 bases align to TRBD1. The CDR3 length is 15 residues. The germline V gene has CDR1 MDHEN and CDR2 SYDVKM. Germline trimming cut 2 bases from V and 0 bases from J; bases unmatched to any gene: 0.

The V and J genes are TRBV5-1 and TRBJ2-3; D remains unclear. The CDR3 has 12 residues. Trimming took off 2 bases at V and 4 bases at J, with 5 bases between the two ends. Germline V gene data show CDR1 as SGHRS and CDR2 as YFSETQ. The CDR3 DNA is TGCGCCAGCAGCTTTTTATCAGATACGCAGTATTTT. The encoded protein is CASSFLSDTQYF.

The chain recombines TRBV4-2 with TRBJ2-2; D ambiguous. Trimming took 3 bases from V and 4 from J, leaving 3 bases between them. CDR1 is LGHNA, CDR2 YNFKEQ, per germline. The CDR3 runs 12 residues. CDR3 protein: CASSHLTGELFF. As DNA, the CDR3 is TGTGCCAGCAGCCATCTCACCGGGGAGCTGTTTTTT.

This clone appeared once. V is TRBV5-1 and J is TRBJ1-1; a weak D match, TRBD1 (5 bases). The CDR3 spans 15 residues. Germline V lookup: CDR1 SGHRS, CDR2 YFSETQ. V was trimmed by 4 bases and J by 0 bases, leaving 13 bases between them. Here the CDR3 reads CASSDDSAMNTEAFF. In DNA form, the CDR3 reads TGCGCCAGCAGCGATGACAGTGCTATGAACACTGAAGCTTTCTTT.

This clone appeared a few times. The J gene is TRBJ2-1, the V gene TRBV2, with a possible D match to TRBD2 (6 bases). Trimming removed 6 bases at V and 8 bases at J, with 14 bases between. The V gene's germline CDR1 is SNHLY and CDR2 FYNNEI. The length of the CDR3 is 13 residues. CDR3 protein: CASSNIGDYEQFF. The CDR3 region has the DNA TGTGCCAGCAGCAATATTGGGGACTATGAGCAGTTCTTC.